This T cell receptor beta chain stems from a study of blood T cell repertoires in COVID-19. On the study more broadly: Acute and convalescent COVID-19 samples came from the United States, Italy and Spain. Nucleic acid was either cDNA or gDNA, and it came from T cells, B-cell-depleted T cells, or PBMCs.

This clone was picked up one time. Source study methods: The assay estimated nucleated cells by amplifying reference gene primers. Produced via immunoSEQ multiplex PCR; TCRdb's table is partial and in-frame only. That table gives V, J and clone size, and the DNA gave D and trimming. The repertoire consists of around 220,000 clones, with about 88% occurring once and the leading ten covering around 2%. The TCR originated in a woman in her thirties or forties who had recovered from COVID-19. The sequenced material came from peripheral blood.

The CDR3 nucleotides read TGTGCCAGCAGCGGCGGGAACTATAATTCACCCCTCCACTTT. It specifies CASSGGNYNSPLHF. The V call is TRBV14, the J call TRBJ1-6; no reliable D call. The CDR3 is 14 amino acids. Germline V gene data show CDR1 as SGHDN and CDR2 as FVKESK. The V end was cut by 5 bases, the J end by 3 bases, with 8 bases between.